This is a list of T cell receptor beta chains from one sample in a study of monozygotic twins with cystic fibrosis. Clones were read by immunoSEQ multiplex PCR, and TCRdb kept only the in-frame ones, dropping some. Found here are 20,000 or so clones, 95% to 98% of them singletons; the top ten hold under 2.5%. The sequenced material came from blood. The receptors were sampled from a woman aged 30 to 39 with cystic fibrosis. Both conserved end residues are part of each CDR3. A D gene is named only where the DNA matches it firmly. Some rows mark clone size as missing; the rest say once, few, many or name a class of expanded clone.

j_call v_call d_call clone_size cdr3_aa cdr3_nt
TRBJ2-1 TRBV11-2 NA NA CASSLAQGGGEQFF TGTGCCAGCAGCTTAGCACAGGGAGGTGGTGAGCAGTTCTTC
TRBJ2-7 TRBV7-8 TRBD1 once CASSSTGGNEQYF TGTGCCAGCAGCTCGACAGGGGGCAACGAGCAGTACTTC
TRBJ1-1 TRBV6-6 TRBD1 NA CASSPGGVLVAFF TGTGCCAGCAGCCCAGGGGGGGTTCTTGTAGCTTTCTTT
TRBJ2-1 TRBV19 TRBD2 NA CASSTPLWGGDYNEQFF TGTGCCAGTAGTACCCCCCTCTGGGGGGGGGATTACAATGAGCAGTTCTTC
TRBJ1-1 TRBV18 NA NA CASSLRGGEYMNTEAFF TGTGCCAGCTCACTGCGGGGAGGGGAGTACATGAACACTGAAGCTTTCTTT
TRBJ2-1 TRBV9 TRBD1 NA CASSDTAGQGVNEQFF TGTGCCAGCAGCGATACCGCGGGACAGGGGGTCAATGAGCAGTTCTTC
TRBJ1-4 TRBV4-1 NA NA CASSQLAATNEKLFF TGCGCCAGCAGCCAACTTGCAGCAACTAATGAAAAACTGTTTTTT
TRBJ1-1 TRBV4-2 NA NA CASSQESQATTEAFF TGTGCCAGCAGCCAAGAATCACAGGCGACCACTGAAGCTTTCTTT
TRBJ2-2 TRBV7-9 TRBD2 NA CASSLPGLAATGELFF TGTGCCAGCAGCTTACCGGGACTAGCGGCCACCGGGGAGCTGTTTTTT
TRBJ1-1 TRBV25-1 NA NA CASSDRNTEAFF TGTGCCAGCAGTGACAGGAACACTGAAGCTTTCTTT
TRBJ2-7 TRBV5-4 NA once CASSFNDRPAYEQYF TGTGCCAGCAGCTTTAACGACAGGCCAGCCTACGAGCAGTACTTC
TRBJ2-3 TRBV5-1 TRBD2 NA CASSTGTSGGRTDTQYF TGCGCCAGCAGCACTGGGACTAGCGGGGGTAGGACAGATACGCAGTATTTT
TRBJ2-5 TRBV5-1 NA NA CASSLEAGEGETQYF TGCGCCAGCAGCTTGGAGGCAGGGGAGGGAGAGACCCAGTACTTC
TRBJ2-7 TRBV18 TRBD1 NA CASSQGATDYEQYF TGTGCCAGCTCACAGGGGGCCACGGACTACGAGCAGTACTTC
TRBJ2-7 TRBV7-8 TRBD2 NA CASSALTSGAYEQYF TGTGCCAGCAGCGCCCTGACTAGCGGAGCTTACGAGCAGTACTTC
TRBJ2-2 TRBV7-6 TRBD1 NA CASSKSGQPANHGELFF TGTGCCAGCAGCAAATCGGGACAGCCGGCGAACCACGGGGAGCTGTTTTTT
TRBJ1-6 TRBV5-1 TRBD1 NA CASTLRDRGISPLHF TGCGCCAGCACACTCCGGGACAGGGGTATTTCACCCCTCCACTTT
TRBJ1-6 TRBV21-1 NA NA CASSEYRGNSPLHF TGTGCCAGCAGCGAATACAGGGGTAATTCACCCCTCCACTTT
TRBJ2-7 TRBV7-2 NA NA CASSPRGGASYEQYF TGTGCCAGCAGCCCTAGGGGGGGCGCGTCCTACGAGCAGTACTTC
TRBJ1-4 TRBV18 NA NA CASSPPGAGAGEKLFF TGTGCCAGCTCACCACCGGGGGCAGGGGCAGGTGAAAAACTGTTTTTT
TRBJ2-7 TRBV29-1 TRBD1 NA CSVNTQGAGEQYF TGCAGCGTGAACACACAGGGGGCGGGGGAGCAGTACTTC
TRBJ2-5 TRBV4-2 TRBD2 NA CASSQGRGGQETQYF TGTGCCAGCAGCCAAGGTCGGGGGGGGCAAGAGACCCAGTACTTC
TRBJ2-3 TRBV13 NA NA CASSYRDLETDTQYF TGTGCCAGCAGCTACCGGGACCTCGAAACAGATACGCAGTATTTT
TRBJ2-7 TRBV7-9 TRBD1 NA CASSTGTAPYEQYF TGTGCCAGCAGTACCGGGACAGCACCCTACGAGCAGTACTTC
TRBJ1-6 TRBV5-4 NA NA CASSFTHQNSPLHF TGTGCCAGCAGCTTTACACATCAAAATTCACCCCTCCACTTT
TRBJ2-1 TRBV6-6 NA NA CASSNLNEQFF TGTGCCAGCAGTAACTTAAATGAGCAGTTCTTC
TRBJ1-3 TRBV5-1 NA NA CASSLREGPSGNTIYF TGCGCCAGCAGCTTGCGGGAGGGCCCCTCTGGAAACACCATATATTTT
TRBJ2-1 TRBV5-1 NA NA CASSLGLQGSYNEQFF TGCGCCAGCAGCTTGGGGTTACAGGGTTCCTACAATGAGCAGTTCTTC
TRBJ1-4 TRBV4-3 NA NA CASSQEGSTNEKLFF TGCGCCAGCAGCCAGGAGGGGAGCACTAATGAAAAACTGTTTTTT
TRBJ1-2 TRBV7-9 NA NA CASSLDGQHYGYTF TGTGCCAGCAGCTTAGACGGACAGCACTATGGCTACACCTTC
TRBJ2-7 TRBV6-5 NA NA CASSYGSGRSDEQYF TGTGCCAGCAGTTACGGGTCAGGGAGGTCAGACGAGCAGTACTTC
TRBJ1-2 TRBV5-4 TRBD1 NA CASSPDRTYGYTF TGTGCCAGCAGCCCGGACAGGACGTATGGCTACACCTTC
TRBJ1-2 TRBV9 TRBD1 NA CASSVKTGLGYGYTF TGTGCCAGCAGCGTAAAGACAGGGTTGGGCTATGGCTACACCTTC
TRBJ1-1 TRBV2 TRBD1 once CASRHRGFWTEAFF TGTGCCAGCAGACACAGGGGGTTCTGGACTGAAGCTTTCTTT
TRBJ1-6 TRBV6-6 TRBD1 NA CASSFGQGAPRSPLHF TGTGCCAGCAGTTTCGGACAGGGGGCCCCCAGGTCACCCCTCCACTTT
TRBJ1-1 TRBV6-5 NA NA CASSYRGYDTEAFF TGTGCCAGCAGTTACCGGGGTTATGACACTGAAGCTTTCTTT
TRBJ2-2 TRBV11-3 NA once CASSLGGDTGELFF TGTGCCAGCAGCTTAGGGGGGGACACCGGGGAGCTGTTTTTT
TRBJ1-1 TRBV7-9 NA NA CASWVHDHTEAFF TGTGCCAGCTGGGTTCATGATCACACTGAAGCTTTCTTT
TRBJ1-4 TRBV5-4 TRBD1 NA CASSLGTGYEKLFF TGTGCCAGCAGCTTGGGGACAGGGTATGAAAAACTGTTTTTT
TRBJ1-2 TRBV11-2 TRBD1 NA CASSETGRGNYGYTF TGTGCCAGCAGCGAGACAGGGAGGGGTAACTATGGCTACACCTTC
TRBJ2-5 TRBV13 TRBD2 NA CASSRGLAGGGMYQETQYF TGTGCCAGCAGCCGGGGACTAGCGGGGGGTGGAATGTACCAAGAGACCCAGTACTTC
TRBJ1-5 TRBV2 NA NA CASRQGQSLNQPQHF TGTGCCAGCAGGCAGGGGCAGTCCTTAAATCAGCCCCAGCATTTT